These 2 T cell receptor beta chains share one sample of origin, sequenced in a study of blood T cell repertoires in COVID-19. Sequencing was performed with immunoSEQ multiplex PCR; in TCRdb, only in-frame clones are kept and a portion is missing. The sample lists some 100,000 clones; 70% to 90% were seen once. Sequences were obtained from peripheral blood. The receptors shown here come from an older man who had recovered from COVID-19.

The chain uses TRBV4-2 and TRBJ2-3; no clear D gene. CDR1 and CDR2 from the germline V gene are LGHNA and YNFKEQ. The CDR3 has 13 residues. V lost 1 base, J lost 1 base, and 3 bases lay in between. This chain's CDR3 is CASSQAGTDTQYF. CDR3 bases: TGTGCCAGCAGCCAAGCGGGCACAGATACGCAGTATTTT.

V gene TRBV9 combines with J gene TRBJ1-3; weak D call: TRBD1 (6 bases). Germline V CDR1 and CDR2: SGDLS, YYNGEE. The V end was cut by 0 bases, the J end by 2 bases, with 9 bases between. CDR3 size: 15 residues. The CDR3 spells CASSVGQETGNTIYF. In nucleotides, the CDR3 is TGTGCCAGCAGCGTAGGACAGGAAACTGGAAACACCATATATTTT.